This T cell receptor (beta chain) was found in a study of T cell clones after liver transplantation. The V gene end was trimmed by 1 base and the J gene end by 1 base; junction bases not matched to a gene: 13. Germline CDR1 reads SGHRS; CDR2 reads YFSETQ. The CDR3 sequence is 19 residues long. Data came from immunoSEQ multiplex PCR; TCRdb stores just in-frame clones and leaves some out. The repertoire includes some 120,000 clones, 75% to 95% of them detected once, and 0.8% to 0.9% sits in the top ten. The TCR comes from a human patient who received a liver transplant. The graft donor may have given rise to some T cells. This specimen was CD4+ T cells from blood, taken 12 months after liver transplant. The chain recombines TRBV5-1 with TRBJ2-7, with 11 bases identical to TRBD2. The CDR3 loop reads CASSLWDRRLAGGSYEQYF. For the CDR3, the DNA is TGCGCCAGCAGCTTGTGGGACAGGAGATTAGCGGGAGGGTCCTACGAGCAGTACTTC.